One and the same sample provided the 26 T cell receptor beta chains below, sequenced in a study of T cells in Graves' hyperthyroidism and ophthalmopathy. Amplification of TCR beta CDR3 regions used RNA as the template. Researchers ran a first-round RT-PCR on the TCR CDR3 using the HTBI primer set. TCRdb redid the calling of the multiplex PCR reads with MiXCR, one entry per CDR3 protein. The sample records a few hundred thousand distinct CDR3 sequences, 20% to 25% being singletons. Material: blood. These receptors were taken from a woman in her forties or fifties with Graves' hyperthyroidism.

This clonotype occurred many times. V and J are TRBV30 and TRBJ2-7, with TRBD2 as a possible D gene (6 bases). The CDR3 consists of 14 residues. Trimming stripped 3 bases from V and 4 bases from J, with 16 bases between. The germline V gene encodes CDR1 GTSNPN and CDR2 SVGIG (reference sequence). CDR3 sequence reads: CAWSVPTGVYEQYF. CDR3 nucleotides: TGTGCCTGGAGCGTACCCACGGGGGTTTACGAGCAGTACTTC.

This clonotype was counted a single time. The chain recombines TRBV5-4 with TRBJ2-5; 14 nucleotides align to TRBD2. The CDR3 totals 16 residues. Trimming took 4 bases from V and 5 from J; bases not matched to a gene: 7. Germline V lookup: CDR1 SGHNT, CDR2 YYREEE (reference sequence). The CDR3 region is CASSEGLAGVRETQYF. In DNA form, the CDR3 reads TGTGCCAGCAGCGAGGGACTAGCGGGAGTTCGGGAGACCCAGTACTTC.

In its sample, this clonotype was seen many times. V usage is TRBV11-3 and J usage is TRBJ2-1; maybe TRBD2 (5 bases). The CDR3 extends over 12 amino acids. Germline V gives CDR1 SGHNT, CDR2 YENEEA. V was trimmed by 8 bases and J by 0 bases, leaving 5 bases between them. The CDR3 DNA reads TGTGCCAGCGGGAGCTCCTACAATGAGCAGTTCTTC. As protein: CASGSSYNEQFF.

A remark on this clonotype: Given a much more abundant clone one base away, this may be a read error. This chain joins TRBV27 and TRBJ1-5; no reliable D call. The CDR3 totals 14 residues. Germline assignment: CDR1 MNHEY and CDR2 SMNVEV (reference sequence). V was trimmed by 6 bases and J by 0 bases, leaving 9 bases between them. CDR3 sequence reads: CASSPGYSNQPQHF. CDR3 nucleotides: TGTGCCAGCAGCCCGGGATATAGCAATCAGCCCCAGCATTTT.

Notes on this clonotype: A single base separates this from a much larger clone, so it may be a read error. The CDR3 coding sequence is TGTGCCAGCGGACCCGGTGGAGATACGCCGTATTTT. It yields the protein CASGPGGDTPYF. The chain uses TRBV11-2 and TRBJ2-3; no clear D. The V gene's germline CDR1 is SGHAT and CDR2 FQNNGV. This CDR3 has 12 amino acids. Using reference TRBV11-2 and TRBJ2-3 for the parts outside the CDR3, the full variable domain is EAGVAQSPRYKIIEKRQSVAFWCNPISGHATLYWYQQILGQGPKLLIQFQNNGVVDDSQLPKDRFSAERLKGVDSTLKIQPAKLEDSAVYLCASGPGGDTPYFGPGTRLTVL.

This clonotype came up many times. V gene TRBV5-1 combines with J gene TRBJ2-1; TRBD2 aligns across 11 bases. The CDR3 covers 17 residues. Germline V lookup: CDR1 SGHRS, CDR2 YFSETQ. V was clipped by 0 bases and J by 6 bases; unmatched bases: 8. Here the CDR3 reads CASSLESVAGGLNEQFF. DNA for the CDR3: TGCGCCAGCAGCTTGGAGTCTGTAGCGGGGGGGCTCAATGAGCAGTTCTTC.

In its sample, this clonotype was seen many times. The V and J genes are TRBV28 and TRBJ1-1; no reliable D call. V lost 6 bases and J lost 1, with 12 bases in between. The CDR3 runs to 14 residues. CDR1 and CDR2 from the germline V gene are MDHEN and SYDVKM. The chain's CDR3 is CASSLTPTNTEAFF. The CDR3 DNA reads as TGTGCCAGCAGCTTAACTCCGACGAACACTGAAGCTTTCTTT.

At least ten counts were recorded for this clonotype. The chain couples TRBV11-2 to TRBJ2-3; D gene unclear. CDR1 SGHAT and CDR2 FQNNGV come from the germline V gene. CDR3 length: 15 residues. Deletions cut 0 bases from V and 0 bases from J, with 7 bases between. CDR3 coding DNA: TGTGCCAGCAGCTTAGACCCCTTGAGCACAGATACGCAGTATTTT. Its protein product is CASSLDPLSTDTQYF.

This clonotype was observed at least ten times. V usage is TRBV9 and J usage is TRBJ2-1, with D uncertain. The CDR3 is made up of 15 amino acids. From germline, CDR1 is SGDLS and CDR2 YYNGEE. Trimming removed 4 bases at V and 0 bases at J, with 11 bases between. Here the CDR3 DNA reads TGTGCCAGCAGCCCATATCAGAACTCCTACAATGAGCAGTTCTTC. Its translation: CASSPYQNSYNEQFF. The full variable domain, in which reference TRBV9 and TRBJ2-1 provide the parts outside the CDR3, is DSGVTQTPKHLITATGQRVTLRCSPRSGDLSVYWYQQSLDQGLQFLIQYYNGEERAKGNILERFSAQQFPDLHSELNLSSLELGDSALYFCASSPYQNSYNEQFFGPGTRLTVL.

The chain recombines TRBV5-5 with TRBJ2-7; TRBD2 aligns across 9 bases. V was clipped by 4 bases and J by 4 bases; unmatched bases: 18. Germline CDR1 SGHKS, CDR2 YYEKEE (reference sequence). This CDR3 spans 18 amino acids. The CDR3 is CASSPRSASGTNPYEQYF. CDR3 sequence (DNA): TGTGCCAGCAGCCCCAGGTCGGCTAGCGGGACAAACCCATACGAGCAGTACTTC.

This clonotype was counted between two and nine times. V usage is TRBV12-3 or TRBV12-4 and J usage is TRBJ2-1, with no clear D. This CDR3 is built from 13 residues. The V end was cut by 4 bases, the J end by 9 bases, with 13 bases between. This chain's CDR3 is CASSYKTGFEQFF. The CDR3 DNA follows: TGTGCCAGCAGTTACAAGACTGGGTTTGAGCAGTTCTTC.

This clonotype came up many times. The chain is built from TRBV20-1 and TRBJ2-5; D remains unclear. Germline assignment: CDR1 DFQATT and CDR2 SNEGSKA (reference sequence). The germline V and J ends were trimmed by 5 bases and 0 bases, with 10 bases remaining between them. The CDR3 loop spans 13 amino acids. CDR3 sequence (DNA): TGCAGTGCTGCCAGGCGAAACCAAGAGACCCAGTACTTC. This gives the protein CSAARRNQETQYF.

This clonotype turned up a few times. The V gene is TRBV4-1, the J gene TRBJ1-1; unclear D gene. CDR3 length: 13 residues. CDR1 and CDR2 from the germline V gene are MGHRA and YSYEKL. V lost 1 base to trimming and J lost 7 bases, with 10 bases between them. The CDR3 loop is CASSQVGLDEAFF. DNA of the CDR3: TGCGCCAGCAGCCAAGTCGGCCTTGATGAAGCTTTCTTT.

This clonotype showed up just a few times. This sequence joins TRBV9 and TRBJ1-1, with a weak D call TRBD1 (5 bases). The germline gives CDR1 SGDLS, CDR2 YYNGEE. The CDR3 is 15 residues long. Trimming shortened V by 0 bases and J by 4 bases, and 13 bases separated the two germline ends. The CDR3 here is CASSVEGQGATEAFF. The CDR3 DNA reads as TGTGCCAGCAGCGTAGAAGGCCAGGGAGCCACTGAAGCTTTCTTT.

This clonotype was counted at least ten times. In DNA, the CDR3 is TGTGCCAGCAGCCCGATGACTGCCCTGGACGAGCAGTACTTC. Protein sequence: CASSPMTALDEQYF. The gene calls are TRBV11-1 and TRBJ2-7; D gene ambiguous. With 5 bases removed from V and 5 bases from J, the gap between germline ends came to 16 bases. The CDR3 extends over 14 amino acids. Germline CDR1 and CDR2: SGHAT and FQDESV (reference sequence).

This clonotype was counted at least ten times. The V call is TRBV18, the J call TRBJ2-5; D gene uncertain. Trimming pared 2 bases from V and 2 bases from J, leaving 9 bases between. This CDR3 spans 14 amino acids. Germline CDR1 reads KGHSH; CDR2 reads LQKENI. The CDR3 DNA is TGTGCCAGCTCACCAGAATTGGGACAAGAGACCCAGTACTTC. Protein sequence: CASSPELGQETQYF. The full variable domain, in which reference TRBV18 and TRBJ2-5 provide the parts outside the CDR3, is NAGVMQNPRHLVRRRGQEARLRCSPMKGHSHVYWYRQLPEEGLKFMVYLQKENIIDESGMPKERFSAEFPKEGPSILRIQQVVRGDSAAYFCASSPELGQETQYFGPGTRLLVL.

This clonotype was picked up many times. The chain combines TRBV30 with TRBJ1-1; D remains ambiguous. The CDR3 is 11 amino acids. The ends were cut back, 6 bases at V and 3 bases at J, with 8 bases in the middle. Germline assignment: CDR1 GTSNPN and CDR2 SVGIG (reference sequence). CDR3 loop: CACAQDTEAFF. DNA of the CDR3: TGTGCCTGTGCCCAGGACACTGAAGCTTTCTTT.

This clonotype was seen ten or more times. The chain couples TRBV27 to TRBJ2-7, with D hard to call. Trimming removed 3 bases from V and 2 bases from J, with 20 bases in between. This CDR3 has 17 residues. Per germline, CDR1 MNHEY and CDR2 SMNVEV (reference sequence). This CDR3 reads CASSFRLGQRNTYEQYF. The CDR3 nucleotides read TGTGCCAGCAGTTTCCGCTTAGGGCAGCGTAACACCTACGAGCAGTACTTC.

This clonotype was seen at least ten times. The chain combines TRBV28 with TRBJ1-1, with 7 positions matching TRBD1. This CDR3 comprises 14 residues. After removal of 7 bases from V and 4 bases from J, the junction contained 9 bases not matched to a gene. The germline gives CDR1 MDHEN, CDR2 SYDVKM. CDR3 nucleotides: TGTGCCAGCACGCCGACAGGGATTATCACTGAAGCTTTCTTT. It yields the protein CASTPTGIITEAFF.

This clonotype was recorded a few times. This rearrangement joins TRBV20-1 to TRBJ2-6, with 11 bases matching TRBD2. Trimming removed 5 bases from V and 0 bases from J; junction bases left unmatched: 15. CDR1 and CDR2 (germline): DFQATT, SNEGSKA (reference sequence). The CDR3 spans 20 residues. The chain's CDR3 is CSASPRSLAGVSSGANVLTF. The CDR3 DNA reads as TGCAGTGCTTCCCCCAGATCACTAGCGGGGGTAAGCTCTGGGGCCAACGTCCTGACTTTC.

In this sample, this clonotype turned up a few times. The chain combines TRBV20-1 with TRBJ1-5, with D maybe TRBD1 (6 bases). CDR1 and CDR2 from the germline V gene are DFQATT and SNEGSKA (reference sequence). Trimming took 0 bases from V and 12 from J, leaving 24 bases between them. This CDR3 is built from 16 residues. CDR3 in amino acids: CSARDRGSPVGLLQHF. The CDR3 coding sequence is TGCAGTGCTAGAGATAGGGGGTCCCCAGTAGGATTGCTCCAGCATTTT.

This clonotype was seen at least ten times. This chain uses TRBV7-3 with TRBJ2-5; D possibly corresponds to TRBD2 (5 bases). V lost 0 bases, J lost 1 base, and 9 bases lay in between. The germline V gene encodes CDR1 SGHTA and CDR2 FQGTGA. The CDR3 covers 15 residues. CDR3 in DNA: TGTGCCAGCAGCTTAACGAGGGAGCCCCAAGAGACCCAGTACTTC. Protein product: CASSLTREPQETQYF.

This rearrangement joins TRBV28 to TRBJ2-7; D is unresolved. The CDR3 covers 13 residues. Germline V gene data show CDR1 as MDHEN and CDR2 as SYDVKM. V lost 7 bases and J lost 3, with 13 bases in between. This chain's CDR3 is CASTLGHRYEQYF. In DNA form, the CDR3 reads TGTGCCAGCACCTTAGGGCACCGCTACGAGCAGTACTTC.

This clonotype was picked up a small number of times. The chain is built from TRBV7-2 and TRBJ1-2; 8 bases are shared with TRBD1. Germline V lookup: CDR1 SGHTA, CDR2 FQGNSA. There are 15 residues in the CDR3. V was pared by 2 bases and J by 7 bases, with 9 bases of the junction left unmatched. CDR3 coding DNA: TGTGCCAGCAGCTTAAGACCAGGGGGCTATGGTGGCTACACCTTC. It yields the protein CASSLRPGGYGGYTF.

The chain recombines TRBV7-9 with TRBJ2-5; D gene ambiguous. This CDR3 is built from 12 residues. The germline V and J ends were trimmed by 2 bases and 5 bases, with 6 bases remaining between them. Germline CDR1 SEHNR, CDR2 FQNEAQ (reference sequence). The CDR3 bases are TGTGCCAGCAGCTTAACCTTGGAGACCCAGTACTTC. Its translation: CASSLTLETQYF. Based on the CDR3 plus reference TRBV7-9 and TRBJ2-5, the full variable domain is DTGVSQNPRHKITKRGQNVTFRCDPISEHNRLYWYRQTLGQGPEFLTYFQNEAQLEKSRLLSDRFSAERPKGSFSTLEIQRTEQGDSAMYLCASSLTLETQYFGPGTRLLVL.

This clonotype was found a few times. The rearrangement links TRBV6-1 to TRBJ2-1; D is uncertain. Trimming pared 4 bases from V and 9 bases from J, leaving 13 bases between. Germline lookup yields CDR1 MNHNS and CDR2 SASEGT. There are 13 residues in the CDR3. Here the CDR3 DNA reads TGTGCCAGCAGTGGTACCTATACGAGTGAGCAGTTCTTC. Protein product: CASSGTYTSEQFF.